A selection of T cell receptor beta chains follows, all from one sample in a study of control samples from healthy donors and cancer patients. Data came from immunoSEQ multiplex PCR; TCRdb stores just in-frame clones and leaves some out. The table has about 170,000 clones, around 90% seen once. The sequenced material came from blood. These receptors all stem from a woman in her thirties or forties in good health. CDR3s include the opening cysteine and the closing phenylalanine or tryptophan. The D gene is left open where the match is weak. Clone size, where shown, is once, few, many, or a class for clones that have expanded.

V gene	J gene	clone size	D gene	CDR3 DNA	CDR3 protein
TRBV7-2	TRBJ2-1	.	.	TGTGCCAGCAGCTTAGTGGGATATGAGCAGTTCTTC	CASSLVGYEQFF
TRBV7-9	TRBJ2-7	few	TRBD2	TGTGCCAGCAGCTTAGATGGACTAGCGGGAAGGGAGCAGTACTTC	CASSLDGLAGREQYF
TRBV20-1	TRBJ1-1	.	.	TGCAGTGCTGTAGACAGCACTGAAGCTTTCTTT	CSAVDSTEAFF
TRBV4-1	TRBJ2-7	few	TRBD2	TGCGCCAGTGGGAGGACTAGCGGGGCCTCCTACGAGCAGTACTTC	CASGRTSGASYEQYF
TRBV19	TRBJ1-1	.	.	TGTGCCAGTAGTAAACAGAGGACATCGAACACTGAAGCTTTCTTT	CASSKQRTSNTEAFF
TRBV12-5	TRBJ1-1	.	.	TGTGCTAGTGGTTCCAGGGAAAACACTGAAGCTTTCTTT	CASGSRENTEAFF
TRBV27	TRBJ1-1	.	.	TGTGCCAGCAGTTTTCAGGGGAAGGAAGCTTTCTTT	CASSFQGKEAFF
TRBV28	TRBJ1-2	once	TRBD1	TGTGCCAGCAGACCCCAGGGGGTCTATGGCTACACCTTC	CASRPQGVYGYTF
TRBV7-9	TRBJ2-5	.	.	TGTGCCAGCACCATTGGGGGACCGACCCCCCAAGAGACCCAGTACTTC	CASTIGGPTPQETQYF
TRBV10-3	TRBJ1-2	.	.	TGTGCCATCAATGAGGTCGGGGAAGCTGGCTACACCTTC	CAINEVGEAGYTF
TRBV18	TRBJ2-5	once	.	TGTGCCAGCTCACCCACGGGGTCGGGTCTTCAAGAGACCCAGTACTTC	CASSPTGSGLQETQYF
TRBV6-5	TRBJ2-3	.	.	TGTGCCAGCAGAACCACGACCACAGATACGCAGTATTTT	CASRTTTTDTQYF
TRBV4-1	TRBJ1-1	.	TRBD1	TGCGCCAGCAGCCATCCTCCGGGACAGTTGAACACTGAAGCTTTCTTT	CASSHPPGQLNTEAFF
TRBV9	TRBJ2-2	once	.	TGTGCCAGCAGCGGCAGGGTCGGCACCGGGGAGCTGTTTTTT	CASSGRVGTGELFF
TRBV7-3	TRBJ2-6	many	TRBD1	TGTGCCAGTAGCTCGGGACAGGGGTACTCTGGGGCCAACGTCCTGACTTTC	CASSSGQGYSGANVLTF
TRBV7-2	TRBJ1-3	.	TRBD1	TGTGCCAGCACCCAACAGGGGCCTGGAAACACCATATATTTT	CASTQQGPGNTIYF
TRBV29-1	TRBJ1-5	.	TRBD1	TGCAGCGTAGGGACAGGGAGCAATCAGCCCCAGCATTTT	CSVGTGSNQPQHF
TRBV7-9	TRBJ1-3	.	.	TGTGCCAGCAGCTTACAAGGGTCTGGAAACACCATATATTTT	CASSLQGSGNTIYF
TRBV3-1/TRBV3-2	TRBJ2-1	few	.	TGTGCCAGCAGCCTGACAGGTCGGAAGCAGTTCTTC	CASSLTGRKQFF
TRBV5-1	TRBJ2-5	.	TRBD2	TGCGCCAGCAGCCCACTAGCGTCCCAAGAGACCCAGTACTTC	CASSPLASQETQYF
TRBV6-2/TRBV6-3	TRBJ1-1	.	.	TGTGCCAGCAGTTACCGCGCCAGCGGTGTCCCGGGCACTGAAGCTTTCTTT	CASSYRASGVPGTEAFF
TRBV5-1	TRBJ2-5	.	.	TGCGCCAGCAGCTTGGAAGAAGCACAAGAGACCCAGTACTTC	CASSLEEAQETQYF
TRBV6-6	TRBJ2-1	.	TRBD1	TGTGCCAGCAGTTATAAGGGGGCGGTCTACAATGAGCAGTTCTTC	CASSYKGAVYNEQFF
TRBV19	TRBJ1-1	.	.	TGTGCCAGTAGTACTCGGGAATACACTGAAGCTTTCTTT	CASSTREYTEAFF
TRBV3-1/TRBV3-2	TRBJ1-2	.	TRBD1	TGTGCCAGCAGCCTCGGGACAGGGGGTTATGCTGGCTACACCTTC	CASSLGTGGYAGYTF
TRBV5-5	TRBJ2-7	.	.	TGTGCCAGCAGCTTCCAGGGATCAGACGAGCAGTACTTC	CASSFQGSDEQYF
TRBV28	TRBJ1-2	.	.	TGTGCCAGCAACCCCTCTTTAGGGGCCGGGAGGGGCTACACCTTC	CASNPSLGAGRGYTF
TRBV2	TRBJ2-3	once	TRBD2	TGTGCCAGCAGCCCCACCAGGCGGGGGGGGACAGATACGCAGTATTTT	CASSPTRRGGTDTQYF
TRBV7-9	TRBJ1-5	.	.	TGTGCCAGCAGTCGTGGAACGTGGGATAGCAATCAGCCCCAGCATTTT	CASSRGTWDSNQPQHF
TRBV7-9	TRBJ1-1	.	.	TGTGCCAGCACCCCGGTGCTGATGAACACTGAAGCTTTCTTT	CASTPVLMNTEAFF
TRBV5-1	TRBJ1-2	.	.	TGCGCCAGCAGCTTGGATGGAGCCTATGGCTACACCTTC	CASSLDGAYGYTF
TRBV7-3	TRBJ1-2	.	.	TGTGCCAGCAGCCTACCGGGGGCGGGTGGCTACACCTTC	CASSLPGAGGYTF
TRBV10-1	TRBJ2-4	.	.	TGCGCCAGCAGTGAGTCCCTCGCCAGGGAAAACATTCAGTACTTC	CASSESLARENIQYF
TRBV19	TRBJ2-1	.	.	TGTGCCAGTAGTATCACGGGGGGCCCCTACAATGAGCAGTTCTTC	CASSITGGPYNEQFF
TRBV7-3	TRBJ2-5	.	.	TGTGCCAGCAGCTTAAATGGGGGGGACAGTCAAGAGACCCAGTACTTC	CASSLNGGDSQETQYF
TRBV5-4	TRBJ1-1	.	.	TGTGCCAGCAGCGCGGGGATGCAGCGGAACACTGAAGCTTTCTTT	CASSAGMQRNTEAFF
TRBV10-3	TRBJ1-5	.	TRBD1	TGTGCCACGCGGACAGGGGAGCAGCCCCAGCATTTT	CATRTGEQPQHF
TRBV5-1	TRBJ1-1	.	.	TGCGCCAGCAGCTTGGAAGGGGCTTTGGCTGAAGCTTTCTTT	CASSLEGALAEAFF
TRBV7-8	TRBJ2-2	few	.	TGTGCCAGCAGCTTACCTGCGACAGACACCGGGGAGCTGTTTTTT	CASSLPATDTGELFF
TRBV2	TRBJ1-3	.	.	TGTGCCAGCAGCGACGATCTCTCTGGAAACACCATATATTTT	CASSDDLSGNTIYF
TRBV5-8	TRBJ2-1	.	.	TGTGCCAGCAGCGGTGCAGCCTACAATGAGCAGTTCTTC	CASSGAAYNEQFF
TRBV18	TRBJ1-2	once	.	TGTGCCAGCTCACCGTCCAGGGCTAACTATGGCTACACCTTC	CASSPSRANYGYTF
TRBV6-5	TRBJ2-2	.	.	TGTGCCAGCAGCCCCCAGGGAGCGGGCGGGGAGCTGTTTTTT	CASSPQGAGGELFF
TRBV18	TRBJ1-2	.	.	TGTGCCAGCTCACCCTCCCGGGGAGGAGGCGAGTATGGCTACACCTTC	CASSPSRGGGEYGYTF
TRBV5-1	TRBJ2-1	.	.	TGCGCCAGCAGCTTTCGACCTAACAATGAGCAGTTCTTC	CASSFRPNNEQFF
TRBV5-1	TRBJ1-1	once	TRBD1	TGCGCCAGCAGACCAGGGACAGACTATGAAGCTTTCTTT	CASRPGTDYEAFF
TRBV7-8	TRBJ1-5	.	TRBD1	TGTGCCAGCAGCCCGGACAGGGGGGCTTATAGCAATCAGCCCCAGCATTTT	CASSPDRGAYSNQPQHF
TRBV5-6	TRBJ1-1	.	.	TGTGCCAGCAGCTTTGAGGGGAGAACTGAAGCTTTCTTT	CASSFEGRTEAFF
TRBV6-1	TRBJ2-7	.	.	TGTGCCAGCAGTGACGCGGGAATCCTCTACGAGCAGTACTTC	CASSDAGILYEQYF
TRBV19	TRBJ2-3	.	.	TGTGCCAGTAGTAGGGCCAGGGGCGCAGATACGCAGTATTTT	CASSRARGADTQYF
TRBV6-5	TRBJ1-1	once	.	TGTGCCAGCACGAACGGGACGTTGTTATTCACTGAAGCTTTCTTT	CASTNGTLLFTEAFF
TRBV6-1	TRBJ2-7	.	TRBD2	TGTGCCAGCAGTGAAACCCTAGCGGGGCCAGGAGTGCAGTACTTC	CASSETLAGPGVQYF
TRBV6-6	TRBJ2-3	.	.	TGTGCCAGCAAGGATTACTCTAGCACAGATACGCAGTATTTT	CASKDYSSTDTQYF